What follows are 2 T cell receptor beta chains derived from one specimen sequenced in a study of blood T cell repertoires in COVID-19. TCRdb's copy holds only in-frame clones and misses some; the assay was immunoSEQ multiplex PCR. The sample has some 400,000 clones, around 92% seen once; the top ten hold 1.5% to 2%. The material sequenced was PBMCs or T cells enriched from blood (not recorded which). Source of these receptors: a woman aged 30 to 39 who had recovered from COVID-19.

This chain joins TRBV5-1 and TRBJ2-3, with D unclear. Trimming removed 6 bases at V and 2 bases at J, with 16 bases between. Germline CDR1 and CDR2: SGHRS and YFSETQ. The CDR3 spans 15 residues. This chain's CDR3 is CASNAQTSYTDTQYF. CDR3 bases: TGCGCCAGCAACGCCCAGACTTCTTACACAGATACGCAGTATTTT.

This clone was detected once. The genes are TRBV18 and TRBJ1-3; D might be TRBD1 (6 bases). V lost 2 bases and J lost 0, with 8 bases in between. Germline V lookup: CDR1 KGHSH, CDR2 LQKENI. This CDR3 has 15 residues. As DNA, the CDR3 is TGTGCCAGCTCACCAGAACAGGGCTCTGGAAACACCATATATTTT. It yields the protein CASSPEQGSGNTIYF.